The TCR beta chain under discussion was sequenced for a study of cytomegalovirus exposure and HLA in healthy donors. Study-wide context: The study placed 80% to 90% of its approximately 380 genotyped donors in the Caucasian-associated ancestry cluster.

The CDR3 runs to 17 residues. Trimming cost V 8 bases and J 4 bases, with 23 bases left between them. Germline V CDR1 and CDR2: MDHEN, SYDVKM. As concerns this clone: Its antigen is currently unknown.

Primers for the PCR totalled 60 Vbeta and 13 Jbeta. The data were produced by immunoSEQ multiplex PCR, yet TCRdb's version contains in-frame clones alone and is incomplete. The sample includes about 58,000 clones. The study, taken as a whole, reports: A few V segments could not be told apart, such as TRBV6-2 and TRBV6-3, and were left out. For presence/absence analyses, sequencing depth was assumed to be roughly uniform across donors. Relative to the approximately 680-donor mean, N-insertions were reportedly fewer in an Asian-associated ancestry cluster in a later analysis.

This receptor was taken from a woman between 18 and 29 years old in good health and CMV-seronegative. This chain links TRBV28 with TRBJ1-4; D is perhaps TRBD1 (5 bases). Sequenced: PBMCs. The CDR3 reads CASSDQGTTHFNEKLFF. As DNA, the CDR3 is TGTGCCAGCTCTGATCAGGGAACCACCCACTTTAATGAAAAACTGTTTTTT.